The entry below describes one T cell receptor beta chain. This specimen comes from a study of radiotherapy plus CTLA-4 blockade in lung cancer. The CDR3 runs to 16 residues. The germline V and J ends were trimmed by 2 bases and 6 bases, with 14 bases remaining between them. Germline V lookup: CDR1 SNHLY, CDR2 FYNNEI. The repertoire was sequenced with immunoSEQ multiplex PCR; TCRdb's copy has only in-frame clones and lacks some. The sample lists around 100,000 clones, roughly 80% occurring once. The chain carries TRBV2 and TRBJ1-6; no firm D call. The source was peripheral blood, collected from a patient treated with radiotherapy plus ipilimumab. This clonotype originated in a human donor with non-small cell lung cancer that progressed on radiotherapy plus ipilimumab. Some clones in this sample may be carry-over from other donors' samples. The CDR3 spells CASSESLGQVNSPLHF. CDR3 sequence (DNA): TGTGCCAGCAGTGAATCGTTAGGGCAGGTTAATTCACCCCTCCACTTT.